A selection of T cell receptor beta chains follows, all from one sample in a study of blood T cell repertoires in COVID-19. The assay was immunoSEQ multiplex PCR, and TCRdb's table has in-frame clones only and misses some. Counted here are around 260,000 clones, 83% occurring once; the ten biggest clones make up about 4.9%. Specimen: peripheral blood. The source of these receptors is a man in his sixties who had recovered from COVID-19. Both conserved end residues are part of each CDR3. A D gene is named only where the DNA matches it firmly. The size entry is marked missing in some rows and otherwise reads once, few, many or a size class.

>TRBJ2-1|.|TRBV29-1|TRBD2
CSVVSGTGNEQFF
TGCAGCGTTGTTAGCGGGACGGGCAATGAGCAGTTCTTC
>TRBJ2-3|.|TRBV5-4|.
CASSLGLYTDTQYF
TGTGCCAGCAGCTTGGGTCTATACACAGATACGCAGTATTTT
>TRBJ1-1|.|TRBV5-5|.
CASSLAGSVNTEAFF
TGTGCCAGCAGCTTGGCAGGGTCAGTGAACACTGAAGCTTTCTTT
>TRBJ1-1|.|TRBV5-4|.
CASSSERQNTEAFF
TGTGCCAGCAGCTCCGAGAGACAGAACACTGAAGCTTTCTTT
>TRBJ2-7|.|TRBV29-1|.
CSVEDPGSGRSYEQYF
TGCAGCGTTGAAGATCCGGGTAGCGGTAGGTCCTACGAGCAGTACTTC
>TRBJ1-1|.|TRBV6-6|.
CASSGQLLNTEAFF
TGTGCCAGCAGTGGACAGCTTTTGAACACTGAAGCTTTCTTT
>TRBJ2-7|.|TRBV6-5|.
CASSYGRRSSYEQYF
TGTGCCAGCAGTTACGGCCGGAGGAGCTCCTACGAGCAGTACTTC
>TRBJ2-3|.|TRBV6-5|.
CASTPRGEGSDTQYF
TGTGCCAGCACCCCCAGGGGGGAAGGTTCAGATACGCAGTATTTT
>TRBJ1-2|.|TRBV27|.
CASSFTGYYGYTF
TGTGCCAGCAGTTTCACAGGGTACTATGGCTACACCTTC
>TRBJ1-1|.|TRBV29-1|.
CSVDSGLTEAFF
TGCAGCGTTGACTCCGGTTTGACTGAAGCTTTCTTT
>TRBJ2-7|.|TRBV7-6|.
CASSLTDGGYEQYF
TGTGCCAGCAGCTTGACGGACGGGGGCTACGAGCAGTACTTC
>TRBJ2-5|.|TRBV19|TRBD1
CASSRQGAETQYF
TGTGCCAGTAGTAGACAGGGGGCAGAGACCCAGTACTTC
>TRBJ1-3|.|TRBV19|TRBD1
CASSPYTGGSGNTIYF
TGTGCCAGTAGTCCCTATACAGGGGGCTCTGGAAACACCATATATTTT
>TRBJ2-1|.|TRBV6-6|TRBD2
CASSRSGTSGQREQFF
TGTGCCAGCAGCCGATCCGGGACTAGCGGGCAAAGGGAGCAGTTCTTC
>TRBJ1-2|.|TRBV6-6|TRBD1
CASRTDRVGYTF
TGTGCCAGCAGAACAGACAGGGTTGGCTACACCTTC
>TRBJ2-2|.|TRBV19|TRBD1
CASKPGQGANTGELFF
TGTGCCAGTAAACCGGGACAGGGCGCGAACACCGGGGAGCTGTTTTTT
>TRBJ1-5|.|TRBV7-9|.
CASSPAGVNQPQHF
TGTGCCAGCAGCCCTGCGGGGGTTAATCAGCCCCAGCATTTT
>TRBJ1-6|few|TRBV4-1|.
CASSQHISRGGSPLHF
TGCGCCAGCAGCCAACACATTAGTAGGGGGGGATCACCCCTCCACTTT